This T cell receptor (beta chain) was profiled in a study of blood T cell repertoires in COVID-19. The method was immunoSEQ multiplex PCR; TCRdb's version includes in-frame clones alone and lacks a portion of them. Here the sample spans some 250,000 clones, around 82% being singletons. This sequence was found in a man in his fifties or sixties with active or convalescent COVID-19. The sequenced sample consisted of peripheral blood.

The CDR3 region is CASSLRDRGTSVEAFF. The CDR3 DNA follows: TGCGCCAGCAGCCTCCGGGACAGGGGAACAAGTGTTGAAGCTTTCTTT. The V gene is TRBV4-1, the J gene TRBJ1-1, with 10 bases that match TRBD1. The CDR3 contains 16 residues. V was clipped by 4 bases and J by 7 bases; unmatched bases: 12. Germline values: CDR1 MGHRA, CDR2 YSYEKL.